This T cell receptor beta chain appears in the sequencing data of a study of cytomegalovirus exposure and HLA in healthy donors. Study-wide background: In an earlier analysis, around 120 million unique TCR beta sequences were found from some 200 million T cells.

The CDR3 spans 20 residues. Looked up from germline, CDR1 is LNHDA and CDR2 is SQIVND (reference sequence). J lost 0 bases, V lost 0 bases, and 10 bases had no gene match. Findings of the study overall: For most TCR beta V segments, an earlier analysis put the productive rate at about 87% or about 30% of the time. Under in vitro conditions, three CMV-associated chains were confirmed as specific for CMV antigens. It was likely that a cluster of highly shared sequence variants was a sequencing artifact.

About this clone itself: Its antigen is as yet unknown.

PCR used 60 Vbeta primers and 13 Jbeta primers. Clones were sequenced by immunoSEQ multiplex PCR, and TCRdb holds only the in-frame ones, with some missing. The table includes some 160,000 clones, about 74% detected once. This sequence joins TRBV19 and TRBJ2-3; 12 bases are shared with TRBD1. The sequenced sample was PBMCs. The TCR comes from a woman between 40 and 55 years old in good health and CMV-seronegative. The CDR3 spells CASSIEEGGQGALSTDTQYF. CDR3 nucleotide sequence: TGTGCCAGTAGTATAGAAGAGGGGGGACAGGGGGCCCTTAGCACAGATACGCAGTATTTT.